These T cell receptor beta chains were read from a single sample in a study of naive and memory T cell subsets. Using its own MiXCR run on the 5' RACE reads, TCRdb lists one record per CDR3 protein. The table lists 55,000 to 70,000 distinct CDR3 sequences, about 7% of them singletons. These receptors all come from a male donor in good health. Each CDR3 is given with its conserved first and last residue. D genes are given only for firm matches. The listing skips clone size in some rows; elsewhere it reads once, few, many or a size class.

V gene	D gene	clone size	J gene	CDR3 DNA	CDR3 protein
TRBV7-9	-	many	TRBJ1-4	TGTGCCAGCAGCCCCATGGGGGGTGCAACTAATGAAAAACTGTTTTTT	CASSPMGGATNEKLFF
TRBV6-5	TRBD1	-	TRBJ1-6	TGTGCCAGCAGTTACTCGGCAACAGGGGGTTATAATTCACCCCTCCACTTT	CASSYSATGGYNSPLHF
TRBV29-1	-	few	TRBJ1-1	TGCAGCGTTGACCGGGCGAACACTGAAGCTTTCTTT	CSVDRANTEAFF
TRBV18	-	-	TRBJ1-5	TGTGCCAGCTCACCAAATTCGGGGGCGCAAGGTCAGCCCCAGCATTTT	CASSPNSGAQGQPQHF
TRBV27	-	-	TRBJ2-5	TGTGCCAGCAGTTTAACAGACCCTACTCAAGAGACCCAGTACTTC	CASSLTDPTQETQYF
TRBV6-2/TRBV6-3	TRBD2	many	TRBJ2-1	TGTGCCAGCAGACCACACCGGACTAGCGGGGGGACCGTCAATGAGCAGTTCTTC	CASRPHRTSGGTVNEQFF
TRBV5-4	TRBD1	-	TRBJ2-3	TGTGCCAGCAGCCGGCAGGGGACAGGGGAAGATACGCAGTATTTT	CASSRQGTGEDTQYF
TRBV18	TRBD1	few	TRBJ2-1	TGTGCCAGCTCACCGAGCCGGGACAGGGGTGACAATGAGCAGTTCTTC	CASSPSRDRGDNEQFF
TRBV2	-	once	TRBJ2-5	TGTGCCAGCAGTGAAAGGGCAGGGGCTGTGGAGACCCAGTACTTC	CASSERAGAVETQYF
TRBV9	-	few	TRBJ1-3	TGTGCCAGCAGCGTAGACGGGGCGAGAAACACCATATATTTT	CASSVDGARNTIYF